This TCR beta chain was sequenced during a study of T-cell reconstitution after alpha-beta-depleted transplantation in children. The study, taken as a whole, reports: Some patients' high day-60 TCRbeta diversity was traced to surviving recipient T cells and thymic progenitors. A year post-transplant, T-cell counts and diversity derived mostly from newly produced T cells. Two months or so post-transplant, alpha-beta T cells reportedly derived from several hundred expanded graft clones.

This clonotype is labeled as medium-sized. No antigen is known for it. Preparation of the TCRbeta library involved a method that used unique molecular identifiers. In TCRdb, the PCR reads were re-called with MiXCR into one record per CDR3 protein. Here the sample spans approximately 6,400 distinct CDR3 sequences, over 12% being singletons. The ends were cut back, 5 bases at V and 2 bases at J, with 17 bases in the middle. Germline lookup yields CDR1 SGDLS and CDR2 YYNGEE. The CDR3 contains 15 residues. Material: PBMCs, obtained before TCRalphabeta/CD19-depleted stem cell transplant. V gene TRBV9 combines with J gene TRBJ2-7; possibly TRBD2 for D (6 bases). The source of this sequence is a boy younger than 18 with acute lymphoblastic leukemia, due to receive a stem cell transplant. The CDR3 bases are TGTGCCAGCAGTGTAAAGGCTAGCGTAGCCTACGAGCAGTACTTC. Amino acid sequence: CASSVKASVAYEQYF. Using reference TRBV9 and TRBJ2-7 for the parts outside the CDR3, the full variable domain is DSGVTQTPKHLITATGQRVTLRCSPRSGDLSVYWYQQSLDQGLQFLIQYYNGEERAKGNILERFSAQQFPDLHSELNLSSLELGDSALYFCASSVKASVAYEQYFGPGTRLTVT.